This TCR beta chain was identified during a study of blood T cells in healthy people across ages. On the study more broadly: Capturing about one barcoded beta molecule per two T cells was achieved by template switching.

Every donor contributed around 10 milliliters of peripheral blood by blood draw. Findings of the study overall: While age rose, TCR beta diversity per million T cells dropped in a roughly linear way.

A remark on this clonotype: Its antigen is not identified.

Using a J-beta primer mix together with a sample-barcoded 5' primer, a second PCR was run for 7 to 11 cycles. Each cDNA molecule was tagged by a template-switch adaptor with 12 random nucleotides. MiXCR, run by TCRdb on the 5' RACE reads, gives a single entry per CDR3 protein. The data contain under 800,000 distinct CDR3 sequences, 20% to 25% of them singletons. CDR1 SGHDN and CDR2 FVKESK come from the germline V gene. This CDR3 comprises 14 residues. V gave up 5 bases and J gave up 9 bases; unmatched junction bases: 9. The sequencing sample was made of blood. The rearrangement joins TRBV14 to TRBJ2-5, with 10 nucleotides matching TRBD1. The sequence was obtained from a man in his 70s in good health. The CDR3 bases are TGTGCCAGCAGCGGCCTTGGACAGGGGGAGGCCCAGTACTTC. This gives the protein CASSGLGQGEAQYF.